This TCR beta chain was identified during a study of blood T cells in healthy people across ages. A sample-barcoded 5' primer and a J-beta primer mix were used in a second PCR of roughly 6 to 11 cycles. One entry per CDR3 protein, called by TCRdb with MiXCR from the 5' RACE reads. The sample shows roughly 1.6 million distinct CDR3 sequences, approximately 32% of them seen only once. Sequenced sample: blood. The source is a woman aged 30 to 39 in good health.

For the CDR3, the DNA is TGTGCCAGCAGCCCCGACAGCCTTACCGGAGAGACCCAGTACTTC. It translates to CASSPDSLTGETQYF. The rearrangement joins TRBV12-3 or TRBV12-4 to TRBJ2-5, with TRBD1 as a possible D gene (5 bases). The CDR3 length is 15 residues. V was pared by 6 bases and J by 4 bases, with 18 bases between.